The rows below give T cell receptor beta chains drawn from one sample of a study of somatic mutations in cytotoxic T cells in rheumatoid arthritis. Libraries were prepared by immunoSEQ multiplex PCR; TCRdb keeps only in-frame clonotypes and omits some of them. The repertoire consists of some 6,500 clones, with approximately 65% occurring once and the leading ten covering about 24%. Sample: CD8+ T cells sorted from blood. The receptors come from a woman between 40 and 55 years old in good health. CDR3s include the opening cysteine and the closing phenylalanine or tryptophan. Each record gives: clone size, J gene, CDR3 length, V gene, D gene, CDR3 DNA, CDR3 protein. D genes are given only for firm matches. Rows give clone size only sometimes, using once, few, many, or a class for an expanded clone.

. | TRBJ2-7 | 14 | TRBV28 | . | TGTGCCAGCAGCCCACCACAGAACGCCTACGAGCAGTACTTC | CASSPPQNAYEQYF
. | TRBJ2-2 | 16 | TRBV7-6 | . | TGTGCCAGCATCCCCCCGGCCCGGGAATCGGGCGGGGAGCTGTTTTTT | CASIPPARESGGELFF
few | TRBJ1-5 | 14 | TRBV10-3 | . | TGTGCCATCAATTCAGCCGGTCGAGAGCAGCCCCAGCATTTT | CAINSAGREQPQHF
. | TRBJ2-7 | 15 | TRBV21-1 | . | TGTGCCAGCAGCAGAGCGGGGCCTAGCGGCTACGAGCAGTACTTC | CASSRAGPSGYEQYF
. | TRBJ2-5 | 15 | TRBV4-1 | . | TGCGCCAGCAGCCAAGTCAGTCAGGGGCTGGGGACCCAGTACTTC | CASSQVSQGLGTQYF
few | TRBJ1-1 | 13 | TRBV13 | TRBD1 | TGTGCCAGCAGCATGGACAGGGGGTTTGAGGCTTTCTTT | CASSMDRGFEAFF
. | TRBJ1-1 | 13 | TRBV5-8 | . | TGTGCCAGCAGCGAGCGGCGGGAGACTGAAGCTTTCTTT | CASSERRETEAFF
medium-sized | TRBJ1-5 | 15 | TRBV27 | TRBD1 | TGTGCCAGCAGTAGTACCGGACAGGGAGGACAGCCCCAGCATTTT | CASSSTGQGGQPQHF
. | TRBJ2-1 | 15 | TRBV11-2 | . | TGTGCCAGCAGCTTAGGCTCCGGGGTAGACGATGAGCAGTTCTTC | CASSLGSGVDDEQFF
. | TRBJ2-5 | 17 | TRBV5-6 | TRBD2 | TGTGCCAGCAGCTTGTCGGCGGGAGAGGGACCACAAGAGACCCAGTACTTC | CASSLSAGEGPQETQYF
. | TRBJ2-2 | 13 | TRBV27 | TRBD2 | TGTGCCAGCAGTGTCGGGGGGTCGGGGGAGCTGTTTTTT | CASSVGGSGELFF
few | TRBJ2-4 | 14 | TRBV6-1 | . | TGTGCCAGCAGTGAAGGTTCGTCCGGAAACATTCAGTACTTC | CASSEGSSGNIQYF
. | TRBJ2-5 | 16 | TRBV11-1 | . | TGTGCCAGCAGCAGGAGTTTCCCTGCGGACCAAGAGACCCAGTACTTC | CASSRSFPADQETQYF
. | TRBJ1-1 | 14 | TRBV15 | TRBD1 | TGTGCCACCAGCAGTGACAGGGGGCGAACTGAAGCTTTCTTT | CATSSDRGRTEAFF
few | TRBJ2-7 | 11 | TRBV6-5 | . | TGTGCCAGCAGTTACAACTACGAGCAGTACTTC | CASSYNYEQYF
. | TRBJ1-1 | 13 | TRBV6-1 | . | TGTGCCAGCAGTGAAAGACCGACCACTGAAGCTTTCTTT | CASSERPTTEAFF
. | TRBJ2-1 | 13 | TRBV11-2 | . | TGTGCCAGCATGGACTACTCCTACAATGAGCAGTTCTTC | CASMDYSYNEQFF
. | TRBJ2-7 | 15 | TRBV19 | TRBD2 | TGTGCCAGTAGTATTTGGGGGACTAGCGGGGACGAGCAGTACTTC | CASSIWGTSGDEQYF
medium-sized | TRBJ1-2 | 14 | TRBV9 | TRBD1 | TGTGCCAGCAGCGCATGGGACAGCCGCTATGGCTACACCTTC | CASSAWDSRYGYTF
. | TRBJ1-5 | 12 | TRBV7-9 | . | TGTGCCAGCAGCTTAGGGGGTCAGCCCCAGCATTTT | CASSLGGQPQHF
. | TRBJ2-1 | 17 | TRBV9 | . | TGTGCCAGCAGCCCGAAACTCCTAGACCCCTCCTACAATGAGCAGTTCTTC | CASSPKLLDPSYNEQFF
once | TRBJ2-3 | 17 | TRBV7-9 | . | TGTGCCAGCAGCTGGGACCGAACTTCTACTAGCACAGATACGCAGTATTTT | CASSWDRTSTSTDTQYF
medium-sized | TRBJ2-5 | 17 | TRBV7-9 | . | TGTGCCAGCAGCTTAGGGTTAGATAGGGGCCTCCAAGAGACCCAGTACTTC | CASSLGLDRGLQETQYF
few | TRBJ1-5 | 15 | TRBV15 | . | TGTGCCACCAGCAGAGTACAGGGACCGAGTCAGCCCCAGCATTTT | CATSRVQGPSQPQHF
. | TRBJ2-5 | 15 | TRBV5-1 | . | TGCGCCAGCAGCTTGGTCCCCGGGATCCAAGAGACCCAGTACTTC | CASSLVPGIQETQYF
. | TRBJ2-1 | 13 | TRBV27 | . | TGTGCCACCAGTTTTGGGGTCGGTGGTGAGCAGTTCTTC | CATSFGVGGEQFF
. | TRBJ1-2 | 12 | TRBV10-2 | . | TGCGCCAGCAGTGGCGGGGTGAATGGCTACACCTTC | CASSGGVNGYTF
. | TRBJ2-3 | 16 | TRBV2 | . | TGTGCCAGCAGTGGCCGATCCGTTCGGGGAACAGATACGCAGTATTTT | CASSGRSVRGTDTQYF
. | TRBJ2-7 | 17 | TRBV7-6 | TRBD1 | TGTGCCAGCAGCTTAGAGGGGGCTATCGGGCTAAATTACGAGCAGTACTTC | CASSLEGAIGLNYEQYF
. | TRBJ2-7 | 14 | TRBV19 | . | TGTGCCAGTAGTATAGGGGACCAAGCCTACGAGCAGTACTTC | CASSIGDQAYEQYF
. | TRBJ1-2 | 15 | TRBV27 | . | TGTGCCAGCAGTTTTAGGGACGATTCTAACTATGGCTACACCTTC | CASSFRDDSNYGYTF
. | TRBJ2-7 | 16 | TRBV11-2 | . | TGTGCCAGCAGCTTAGCCACGGGCTTCTACTCCTACGAGCAGTACTTC | CASSLATGFYSYEQYF
few | TRBJ2-1 | 14 | TRBV5-4 | TRBD1 | TGTGCCAGCAGCCCGGGACAGGGTGAGAATGAGCAGTTCTTC | CASSPGQGENEQFF
. | TRBJ2-1 | 13 | TRBV4-1 | . | TGCGCCAGCAGCCAAGGTAACAACAATGAGCAGTTCTTC | CASSQGNNNEQFF
. | TRBJ2-3 | 13 | TRBV10-3 | . | TGTGCCATCAGTGAGACTAGCACAGATACGCAGTATTTT | CAISETSTDTQYF
. | TRBJ2-5 | 15 | TRBV28 | . | TGTGCCAGCAGTAGTCCAGGGCAGGATAGGGAGACCCAGTACTTC | CASSSPGQDRETQYF
few | TRBJ1-1 | 13 | TRBV19 | . | TGTGCCAGTAGTCCGACAGGACCGGCTGAAGCTTTCTTT | CASSPTGPAEAFF
. | TRBJ2-7 | 16 | TRBV9 | . | TGTGCCAGCAGCGTAGAGGGGGGAACAGGGGAGGACGAGCAGTACTTC | CASSVEGGTGEDEQYF
. | TRBJ2-1 | 15 | TRBV13 | . | TGTGCCAGCAGCCCACCAGGGAGCTCCTACAATGAGCAGTTCTTC | CASSPPGSSYNEQFF
once | TRBJ2-5 | 16 | TRBV4-2 | TRBD1 | TGTGCCAGCAGCCAAGGATACGGGACAGGTGAAGAGACCCAGTACTTC | CASSQGYGTGEETQYF
. | TRBJ2-1 | 17 | TRBV10-3 | TRBD2 | TGTGCCATCAGTGAGGATACTAGCGGGCTGGACTACAATGAGCAGTTCTTC | CAISEDTSGLDYNEQFF
. | TRBJ2-3 | 15 | TRBV5-1 | . | TGCGCCAGCAGCCACGGAGGGACGTTCGGAGATACGCAGTATTTT | CASSHGGTFGDTQYF
. | TRBJ1-3 | 17 | TRBV13 | TRBD1 | TGTGCCAGCAGCGCGCCGGGACAGGGGGCGGCTGGAAACACCATATATTTT | CASSAPGQGAAGNTIYF
. | TRBJ2-7 | 12 | TRBV6-1 | . | TGTGCCAGCAGTGAACTGGGGTGGGAGCAGTACTTC | CASSELGWEQYF
. | TRBJ2-1 | 13 | TRBV11-2 | . | TGTGCCAGCAGCTTAAACGGCTATGATGAGCAGTTCTTC | CASSLNGYDEQFF
few | TRBJ2-7 | 15 | TRBV5-6 | . | TGTGCCAGCAGCTTGGCCGGGGACGGATTCTACGAGCAGTACTTC | CASSLAGDGFYEQYF
. | TRBJ2-2 | 19 | TRBV5-8 | . | TGTGCCAGCAGTCTTGTGACGGCGGGACAGAGCTTGGGAACCGGGGAGCTGTTTTTT | CASSLVTAGQSLGTGELFF
. | TRBJ2-5 | 15 | TRBV5-1 | . | TGCGCCAGCAGCTTGGGGGCAGGAACCCAAGAGACCCAGTACTTC | CASSLGAGTQETQYF
. | TRBJ2-3 | 14 | TRBV10-3 | . | TGTGCCATCAGCTTGGGACTGGGCACAGATACGCAGTATTTT | CAISLGLGTDTQYF
. | TRBJ2-7 | 16 | TRBV2 | TRBD2 | TGTGCCAGCAGTGGCGGGGGGACAAACGTCGTCTACGAGCAGTACTTC | CASSGGGTNVVYEQYF
few | TRBJ2-7 | 12 | TRBV27 | . | TGTGCCAGCAGCACCAAGGGCTACGAGCAGTACTTC | CASSTKGYEQYF
few | TRBJ1-1 | 13 | TRBV30 | . | TGTGCCTGCAAGCGGGGAGAGGACACTGAAGCTTTCTTT | CACKRGEDTEAFF
few | TRBJ2-1 | 17 | TRBV5-8 | . | TGTGCCAGCAGCGATTTGGGGCCATATAAACGAGGGAATGAGCAGTTCTTC | CASSDLGPYKRGNEQFF
. | TRBJ2-3 | 15 | TRBV27 | TRBD1 | TGTGCCAGCGCCCGGACAGGTTCCAGCACAGATACGCAGTATTTT | CASARTGSSTDTQYF
few | TRBJ1-2 | 17 | TRBV4-2 | TRBD1 | TGTGCCAGCAGCCAAGCGGTCCTCGACAGGGAGGACTATGGCTACACCTTC | CASSQAVLDREDYGYTF
. | TRBJ2-7 | 14 | TRBV23-1 | . | TGCGCCAGCAGTCAATCGGAGGGGCCCTACGAGCAGTACTTC | CASSQSEGPYEQYF
. | TRBJ2-7 | 18 | TRBV10-3 | TRBD2 | TGTGCCATCAGTGAGTCGATGTTGCGGCGGGAGGGCCGGTACGAGCAGTACTTC | CAISESMLRREGRYEQYF
. | TRBJ1-1 | 14 | TRBV21-1 | . | TGTGCCAGCACGTGTAAGGGACAAAACACTGAAGCTTTCTTT | CASTCKGQNTEAFF
. | TRBJ2-7 | 16 | TRBV4-1 | TRBD2 | TGCGCCAGCAGCGAAGGGGAGACTAGCGGGTTGTACGAGCAGTACTTC | CASSEGETSGLYEQYF